This TCR beta chain was captured in a study of T cells in Graves' hyperthyroidism and ophthalmopathy. This clonotype was counted many times. This CDR3 is built from 16 residues. The trim removed 0 bases at V and 2 bases at J, leaving 10 bases unmatched. The V gene's germline CDR1 is DFQATT and CDR2 SNEGSKA (reference sequence). The investigators amplified TCR beta CDR3 regions from RNA transcripts. The TCR CDR3 was amplified in a first-round RT-PCR using the HTBI primer set. TCRdb redid the calling of the multiplex PCR reads with MiXCR, one entry per CDR3 protein. The sample records more than 500,000 distinct CDR3 sequences, about 15% being singletons.

The chain has TRBV20-1 and TRBJ2-7; TRBD2 agrees at 7 bases. Material for sequencing was blood. This clonotype originated in a woman under 40 with Graves' ophthalmopathy. The CDR3 DNA reads TGCAGTGCTAGAGATCTAGCTAGCGGCTCCGCCTACGAGCAGTACTTC. Translated: CSARDLASGSAYEQYF.